This T cell receptor beta chain was identified during a study of blood T cell repertoires in COVID-19. Study in general: PBMCs, B-cell-depleted T cells, or T cells were the source of the cDNA or gDNA that made up the material.

Original processing notes: Reference gene primer amplification yielded estimated nucleated cell counts. The repertoire was sequenced with immunoSEQ multiplex PCR; TCRdb's copy has only in-frame clones and lacks some. That table supplies the V and J calls and clone size; D and trimming were determined from the DNA. Of roughly 260,000 clones listed, around 89% are singletons. This CDR3 has 11 residues. CDR1 and CDR2 (germline): SQVTM, ANQGSEA. V was cut by 4 bases and J by 6 bases, with 9 bases left in between. This receptor was taken from a woman between 35 and 50 years old with acute or convalescent COVID-19. The chain recombines TRBV29-1 with TRBJ1-2, with D perhaps matching TRBD1 (6 bases). The sample was peripheral blood. The CDR3 protein is CSVAQGNGYTF. The CDR3 DNA reads TGCAGCGTTGCGCAGGGGAATGGCTACACCTTC.